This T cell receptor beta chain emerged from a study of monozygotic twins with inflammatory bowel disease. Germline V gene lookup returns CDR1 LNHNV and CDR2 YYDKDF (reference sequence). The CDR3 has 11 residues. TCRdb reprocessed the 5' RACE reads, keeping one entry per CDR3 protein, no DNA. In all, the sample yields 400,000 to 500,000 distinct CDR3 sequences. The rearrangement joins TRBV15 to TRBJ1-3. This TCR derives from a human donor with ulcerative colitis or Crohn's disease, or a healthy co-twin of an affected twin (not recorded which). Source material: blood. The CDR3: CATSRGNTIYF. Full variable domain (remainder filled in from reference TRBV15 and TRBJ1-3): DAMVIQNPRYQVTQFGKPVTLSCSQTLNHNVMYWYQQKSSQAPKLLFHYYDKDFNNEADTPDNFQSRRPNTSFCFLDIRSPGLGDTAMYLCATSRGNTIYFGEGSWLTVV.